What follows are 5 T cell receptor beta chains derived from one specimen sequenced in a study of cytomegalovirus exposure and HLA in healthy donors. Primers for the PCR totalled 60 Vbeta and 13 Jbeta. Profiling relied on immunoSEQ multiplex PCR, and the TCRdb table lists in-frame clones only, not all of them. Here the sample spans 140,000 to 150,000 clones, around 80% being singletons. Sequenced material: PBMCs. The source of these receptors is a middle-aged man in good health and CMV-seronegative.

The chain combines TRBV5-1 with TRBJ2-3; 10 bases line up with TRBD2. Looked up from germline, CDR1 is SGHRS and CDR2 is YFSETQ. This CDR3 is 17 amino acids long. The V segment lost 0 bases and the J segment 5 bases; nucleotides outside the gene matches: 9. The chain's CDR3 is CASSLGTSGIYEDTQYF. As DNA, the CDR3 is TGCGCCAGCAGCTTGGGGACTAGCGGTATCTATGAAGATACGCAGTATTTT. The full variable domain, with the rest looked up from reference TRBV5-1 and TRBJ2-3, is KAGVTQTPRYLIKTRGQQVTLSCSPISGHRSVSWYQQTPGQGLQFLFEYFSETQRNKGNFPGRFSGRQFSNSRSEMNVSTLELGDSALYLCASSLGTSGIYEDTQYFGPGTRLTVL.

The gene calls are TRBV11-2 and TRBJ2-5; 9 nucleotides align to TRBD2. The end of the DNA aligns better with TRBJ2-7, so the J call may be wrong. Germline CDR1 SGHAT, CDR2 FQNNGV. The CDR3 runs to 20 residues. In nucleotides, the CDR3 is TGTGCCAGCAGCTTAGAATCTCCCTCGCTAGCGGGGTCTCGCTCCTACGAGCAGTACTTC. Protein sequence: CASSLESPSLAGSRSYEQYF.

This chain connects TRBV6-1 to TRBJ2-5, with D maybe TRBD1 (6 bases). The end of the DNA aligns better with TRBJ2-7, so the J call may be wrong. CDR1 and CDR2 from the germline V gene are MNHNS and SASEGT. The CDR3 extends over 14 amino acids. The CDR3 DNA is TGTGCCAGCAGTGTACGGACAGCCGACTACGAGCAGTACTTC. Protein product: CASSVRTADYEQYF.

The chain uses TRBV25-1 and TRBJ2-1; 8 positions match TRBD2. The CDR3 spans 15 residues. The V and J ends lost 4 bases and 5 bases, in that order; junction bases with no gene match: 7. The V gene's germline CDR1 is MGHDK and CDR2 SYGVNS. The chain's CDR3 is CASSATGTRDNEQFF. CDR3 sequence (DNA): TGTGCCAGCAGTGCGACCGGGACTAGGGACAATGAGCAGTTCTTC.

A note on this clone: The junction differs from germline at one of its ends, possibly a read error. The chain couples TRBV14 to TRBJ1-2, with D hard to call. The CDR3 extends over 10 amino acids. Germline CDR1 reads SGHDN; CDR2 reads FVKESK. CDR3 sequence reads: CASSQDEVCF. CDR3 DNA: TGTGCCAGCAGCCAAGATGAGGTCTGCTTC.